This is a list of T cell receptor beta chains from one sample in a study of regulatory T cells in long-lasting Graves disease. A single record per CDR3 protein comes from TCRdb applying MiXCR to the multiplex PCR reads. The top ten hold about 11% of the sample, which has about 560,000 distinct CDR3 sequences, about 16% seen once. This sample also belongs to another study, concerning T cells in Graves' hyperthyroidism and ophthalmopathy.

Specimen: peripheral blood mononuclear cells (PBMCs), collected at new diagnosis, from a patient treated with antithyroid drugs. These receptors all come from a man aged 18 to 29 with Graves disease. CDR3s leave out the opening cysteine and the closing phenylalanine or tryptophan. Expanded clones are given a class, and other clones once, few, many or no size at all.

clone size,J gene,V gene,CDR3 protein
medium-sized,TRBJ1-1,TRBV2,ASRITGGDPLRNTEAF
many,TRBJ2-1,TRBV2,ASSTAGTPTYEQF
many,TRBJ2-1,TRBV5-1,ASSLVFGADSSYNEQF
few,TRBJ1-5,TRBV19,ASSIGTGHQPQH
many,TRBJ2-5,TRBV6-1,ASSPRLARAQETQY
few,TRBJ2-5,TRBV12-5,ASGYGGLGEQETQY
few,TRBJ1-1,TRBV4-1,ASSQLDYSIYTEAF
.,TRBJ2-2,TRBV5-1,ASSLAQTIQAGELF
many,TRBJ1-1,TRBV3-1,ASSAGGVNTEAF
few,TRBJ1-6,TRBV5-1,ASSLDRVGDSPLH
few,TRBJ1-2,TRBV28,ASTGGRTIYGYT
.,TRBJ2-7,TRBV14,ASSRETSGRYEQY
.,TRBJ1-3,TRBV7-3,ASSLAGPGNTIY
many,TRBJ1-1,TRBV5-1,ASSLAVQRGTEAF
few,TRBJ2-1,TRBV20-1,SARWDSGMYNEQF
many,TRBJ1-5,TRBV18,ASSPPSAGGYQPQH
many,TRBJ2-1,TRBV27,ASSLSPSGNEQF
.,TRBJ2-1,TRBV12-3/TRBV12-4,ASSLVMDNPGRNEQF
.,TRBJ1-5,TRBV5-1,ASTLPGTPTDQPQH
many,TRBJ2-3,TRBV5-1,ASSSSPLAGRSDTQY
many,TRBJ2-5,TRBV7-3,ASSPKGQGDQETQY
few,TRBJ2-7,TRBV4-2,ASSQVLQPNYEQY
.,TRBJ1-1,TRBV20-1,SADSETGGLEAF
few,TRBJ2-1,TRBV11-2,ASSLVQGTRHNEQF
many,TRBJ2-2,TRBV6-1,ASRQQQEAGELF
.,TRBJ1-2,TRBV10-3,AISESIYGKYYGYT
few,TRBJ2-1,TRBV3-1,ASSRTRSTGTGRYNEQF
few,TRBJ2-7,TRBV29-1,SVSLPGHPYEQY
few,TRBJ1-2,TRBV7-9,ASSLDPGADRYT
few,TRBJ1-6,TRBV20-1,SAGSRTGESSYNSPLH
many,TRBJ2-7,TRBV25-1,ASSAAVFYEQY
many,TRBJ2-2,TRBV5-4,ASSLVAGLTGELF
.,TRBJ1-3,TRBV5-5,ASSPGQGARYSTGNTIY
few,TRBJ2-2,TRBV20-1,SAQTGPNTGELF
.,TRBJ1-6,TRBV4-2,ASSQGTGFSPLH
many,TRBJ2-1,TRBV11-2,ASSASGIYNEQF
few,TRBJ1-4,TRBV18,ASSSSRTEKLF
few,TRBJ2-2,TRBV10-3,AISGTVMNTGELF
.,TRBJ2-7,TRBV28,ASSFFTTGGDDEQY
many,TRBJ1-1,TRBV7-9,ASSFQPEAF
few,TRBJ1-4,TRBV5-1,ASTLSVQPNEKLF
many,TRBJ1-2,TRBV3-1,ASSLTQSPRGYT
many,TRBJ1-4,TRBV19,ASSIRQGGEKLF
.,TRBJ1-4,TRBV5-1,ASSLGDVYEKLF